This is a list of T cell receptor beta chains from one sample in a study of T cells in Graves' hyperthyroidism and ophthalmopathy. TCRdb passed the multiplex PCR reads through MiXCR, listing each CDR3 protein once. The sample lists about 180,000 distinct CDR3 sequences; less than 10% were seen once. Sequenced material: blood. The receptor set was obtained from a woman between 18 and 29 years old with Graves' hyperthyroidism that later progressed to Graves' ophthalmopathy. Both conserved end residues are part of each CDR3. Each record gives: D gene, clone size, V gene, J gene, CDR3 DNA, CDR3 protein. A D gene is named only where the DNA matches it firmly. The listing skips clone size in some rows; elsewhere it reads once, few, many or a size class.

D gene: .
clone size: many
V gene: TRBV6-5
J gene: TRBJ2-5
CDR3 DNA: TGTGCCAGCAGTTACTTCCGACTAGACCGTGCGGGGGAGACCCAGTACTTC
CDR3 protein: CASSYFRLDRAGETQYF

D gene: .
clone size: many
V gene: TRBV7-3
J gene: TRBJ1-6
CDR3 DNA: TGTGCCAGCAGCACGGACGGATATAATTCACCCCTCCACTTT
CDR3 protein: CASSTDGYNSPLHF

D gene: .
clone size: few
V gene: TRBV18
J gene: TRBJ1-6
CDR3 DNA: TGTGCCAGCTCACAGACAGTCTATAATTCACCCCTCCACTTT
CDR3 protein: CASSQTVYNSPLHF

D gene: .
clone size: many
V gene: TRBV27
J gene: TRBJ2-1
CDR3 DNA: TGTGCCAGCAGTCCCCTGAGAGAGAATGAGCAGTTCTTC
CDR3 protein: CASSPLRENEQFF

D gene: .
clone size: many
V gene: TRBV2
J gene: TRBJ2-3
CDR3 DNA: TGTGCCAGCAGTGACCAGACAGATACGCAGTATTTT
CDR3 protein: CASSDQTDTQYF

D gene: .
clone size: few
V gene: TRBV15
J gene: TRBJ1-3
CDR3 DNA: TGTGCCACCAGCAGAGATCAAGCGAGCTCTGGAAACACCATATATTTT
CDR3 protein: CATSRDQASSGNTIYF

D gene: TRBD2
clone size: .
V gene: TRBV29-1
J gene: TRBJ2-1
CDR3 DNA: TGCAGCGTTCACTGGCGGGGGGGCACAAACAATGAGCAGTTCTTC
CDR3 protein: CSVHWRGGTNNEQFF

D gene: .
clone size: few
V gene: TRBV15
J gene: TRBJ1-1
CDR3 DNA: TGTGCCACCAGCTCAACAGGGACTGAAGCTTTCTTT
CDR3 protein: CATSSTGTEAFF

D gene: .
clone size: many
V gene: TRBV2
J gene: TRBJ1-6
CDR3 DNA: TGTGCCAGCACGGACATAAGTAATTCACCCCTCCACTTT
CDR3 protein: CASTDISNSPLHF

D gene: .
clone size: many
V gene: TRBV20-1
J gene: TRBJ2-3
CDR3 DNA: TGCAGTGCTAGAGATCCCCCCCCGGCTAGCACAGATACGCAGTATTTT
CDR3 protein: CSARDPPPASTDTQYF

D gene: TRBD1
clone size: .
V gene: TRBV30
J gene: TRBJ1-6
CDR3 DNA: TGTGCCTGGCGAAACAGGGGGGGCTCACCCCTCCACTTT
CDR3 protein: CAWRNRGGSPLHF

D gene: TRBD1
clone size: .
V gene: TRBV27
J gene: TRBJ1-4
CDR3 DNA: TGTGCCAGCAGTCCAGCCCGGGACAGGGGGTGGGGTGGAAAACTGTTTTTT
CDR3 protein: CASSPARDRGWGGKLFF

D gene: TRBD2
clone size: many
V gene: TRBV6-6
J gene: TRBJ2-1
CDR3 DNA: TGTGCCAGCAGTTATTCGACTAGCGGGACTCGATACAATGAGCAGTTCTTC
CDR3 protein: CASSYSTSGTRYNEQFF

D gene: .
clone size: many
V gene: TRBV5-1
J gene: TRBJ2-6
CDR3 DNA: TGCGCCAGCAGTTTGCAGGCAGCAGGGGCCAACGTCCTGACTTTC
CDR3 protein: CASSLQAAGANVLTF

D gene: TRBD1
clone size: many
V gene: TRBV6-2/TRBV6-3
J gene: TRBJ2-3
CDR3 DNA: TGTGCCAGCAGTTCCTGGACAGGGGGGACAGATACGCAGTATTTT
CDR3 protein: CASSSWTGGTDTQYF

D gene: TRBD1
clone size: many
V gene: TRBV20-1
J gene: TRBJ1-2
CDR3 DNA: TGCAGTGCTGATCCGGGACAGGGGGACTATGGCTACACCTTC
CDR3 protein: CSADPGQGDYGYTF

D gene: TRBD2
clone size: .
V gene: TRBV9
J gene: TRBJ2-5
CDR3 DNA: TGTGCCAGCAGCGTAGCGGGAGGGCCAGAGACCCAGTACTTC
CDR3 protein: CASSVAGGPETQYF

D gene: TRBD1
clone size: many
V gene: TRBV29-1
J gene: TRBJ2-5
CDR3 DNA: TGCAGCGTTGGTGGGGGACAGGGGGCATCAGAGACCCAGTACTTC
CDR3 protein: CSVGGGQGASETQYF

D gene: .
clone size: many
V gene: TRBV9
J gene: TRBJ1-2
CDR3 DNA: TGTGCCAGCAGCTCACCACTCAGGGAGAACTATGGCTACACCTTC
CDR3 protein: CASSSPLRENYGYTF

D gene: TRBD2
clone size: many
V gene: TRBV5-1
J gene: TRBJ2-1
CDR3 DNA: TGCGCCAGCAGCTCTAGGACTAGCGGAAACAATGAGCAGTTCTTC
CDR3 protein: CASSSRTSGNNEQFF

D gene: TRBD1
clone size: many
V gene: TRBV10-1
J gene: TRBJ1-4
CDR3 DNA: TGCGCCAGCAGCTCCGGACAGGGTGAGGAAAAACTGTTTTTT
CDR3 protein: CASSSGQGEEKLFF

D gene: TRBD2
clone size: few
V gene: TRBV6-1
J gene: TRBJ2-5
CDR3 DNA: TGTGCCAGCAGGGGGGGGTTGGAGACCCAGTACTTC
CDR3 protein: CASRGGLETQYF

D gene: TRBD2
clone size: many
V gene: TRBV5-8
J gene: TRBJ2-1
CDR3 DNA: TGTGCCAGCAGTTCTCTAGCGGGAAGGGGGAATGAGCAGTTCTTC
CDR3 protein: CASSSLAGRGNEQFF

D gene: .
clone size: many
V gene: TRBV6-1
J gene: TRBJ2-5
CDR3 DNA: TGTGCCAGCAGATCCGGGGCCTTAGAGACCCAGTACTTC
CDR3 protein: CASRSGALETQYF

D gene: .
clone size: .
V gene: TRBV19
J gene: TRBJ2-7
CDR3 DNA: TGTGCCAGTAGTATCGCGGGGGCGGGAGCGCGCTACGAGCAGTACTTC
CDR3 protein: CASSIAGAGARYEQYF

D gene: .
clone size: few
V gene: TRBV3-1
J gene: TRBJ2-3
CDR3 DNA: TGTGCCAGCAGCCAAGACAGGGGAGTTAGCACAGATACGCAGTATTTT
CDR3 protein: CASSQDRGVSTDTQYF

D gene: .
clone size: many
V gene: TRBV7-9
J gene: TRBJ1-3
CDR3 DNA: TGTGCCAGCAACCGACTGAGCTCTGGAAACACCATATATTTT
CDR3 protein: CASNRLSSGNTIYF

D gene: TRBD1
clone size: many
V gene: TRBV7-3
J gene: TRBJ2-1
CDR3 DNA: TGTGCCAGCAGCTCGATAGGGGGACAGGGCGCCGATGAGCAGTTCTTC
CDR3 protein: CASSSIGGQGADEQFF

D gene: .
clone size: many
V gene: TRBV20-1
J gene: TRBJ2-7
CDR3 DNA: TGCAGTGCTAAGATAAGCTCCTACGAGCAGTACTTC
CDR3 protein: CSAKISSYEQYF

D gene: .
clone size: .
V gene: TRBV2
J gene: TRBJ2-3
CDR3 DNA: TGTGCCAGCAGGCCCAGTGGGGGGCCAGATACGCAGTATTTT
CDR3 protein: CASRPSGGPDTQYF

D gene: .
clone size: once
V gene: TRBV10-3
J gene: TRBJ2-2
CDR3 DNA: TGTGCCATCAGTGAGTCGTTCGGGGAAACCGGGGAGCTGTTTTTT
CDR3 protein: CAISESFGETGELFF

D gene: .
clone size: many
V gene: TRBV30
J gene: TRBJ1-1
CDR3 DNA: TGTGCCTGGAGTTTTTACACTGAAGCTTTCTTT
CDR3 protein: CAWSFYTEAFF

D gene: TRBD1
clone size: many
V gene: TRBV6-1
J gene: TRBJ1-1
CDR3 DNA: TGTGCCAGCAGCTCCGGACAGGGGGCGACTGAAGCTTTCTTT
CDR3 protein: CASSSGQGATEAFF

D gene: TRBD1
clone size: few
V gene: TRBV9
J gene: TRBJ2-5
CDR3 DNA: TGTGCCAGCAGCGTAGCAGGGACAGGGGTTTCAGAGACCCAGTACTTC
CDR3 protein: CASSVAGTGVSETQYF

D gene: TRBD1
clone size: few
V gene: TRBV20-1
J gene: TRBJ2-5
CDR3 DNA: TGCAGTGCTAGGAACCGGGACAGGTTCCAAGAGACCCAGTACTTC
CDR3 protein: CSARNRDRFQETQYF

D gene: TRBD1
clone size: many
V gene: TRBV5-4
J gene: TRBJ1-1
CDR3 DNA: TGTGCCAGCAGCCAAGACAGGGTGGCCAGGAACACTGAAGCTTTCTTT
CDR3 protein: CASSQDRVARNTEAFF

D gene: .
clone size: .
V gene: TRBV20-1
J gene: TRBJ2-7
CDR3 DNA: TGCAGTGCTAGGGGGGGAACAGGGGGGGACTACGAGCAGTACTTC
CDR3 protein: CSARGGTGGDYEQYF

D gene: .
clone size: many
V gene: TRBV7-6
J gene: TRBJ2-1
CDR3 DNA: TGTGCCAGCAGCTTAGGGCCTAGCGCTAATGAGCAGTTCTTC
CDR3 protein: CASSLGPSANEQFF

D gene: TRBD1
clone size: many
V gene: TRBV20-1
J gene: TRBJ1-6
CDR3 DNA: TGCAGTGCTAGCAGGGGGCAGGATTCACCCCTCCACTTT
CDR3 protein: CSASRGQDSPLHF

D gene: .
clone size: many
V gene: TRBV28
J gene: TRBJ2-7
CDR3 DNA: TGTGCCAGCAGCCCCACAGGCGTTTCCTACGAGCAGTACTTC
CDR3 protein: CASSPTGVSYEQYF

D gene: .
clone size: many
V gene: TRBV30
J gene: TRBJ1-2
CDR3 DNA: TGTGCCTGGAGTCCTGCTGGAGCTAACTATGGCTACACCTTC
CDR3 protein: CAWSPAGANYGYTF

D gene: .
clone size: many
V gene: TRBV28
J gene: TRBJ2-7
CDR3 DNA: TGTGCCAGCAGCGACCAAGGGGGGGTCTCGTACGAGCAGTACTTC
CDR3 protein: CASSDQGGVSYEQYF

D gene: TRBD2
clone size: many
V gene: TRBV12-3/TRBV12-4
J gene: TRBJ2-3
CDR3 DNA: TGTGCCAGCAGTTTATTATTTACTAGCGGGGGAGACACAGATACGCAGTATTTT
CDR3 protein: CASSLLFTSGGDTDTQYF

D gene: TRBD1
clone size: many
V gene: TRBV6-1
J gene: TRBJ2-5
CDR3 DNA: TGTGCCAGCAACAGACAGGGGGCAGAGGAGACCCAGTACTTC
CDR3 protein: CASNRQGAEETQYF

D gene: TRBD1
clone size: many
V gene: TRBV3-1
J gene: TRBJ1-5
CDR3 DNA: TGTGCCAGCAGCCAAAGGGGACAGTCTAATCAGCCCCAGCATTTT
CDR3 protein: CASSQRGQSNQPQHF

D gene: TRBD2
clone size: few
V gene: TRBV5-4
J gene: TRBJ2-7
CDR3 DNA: TGTGCCAGCAGCCCTGGGACTAGCGGGGGATTCTACGAGCAGTACTTC
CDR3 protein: CASSPGTSGGFYEQYF

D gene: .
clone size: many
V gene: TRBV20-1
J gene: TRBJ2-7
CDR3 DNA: TGCAGTGCCCGTAACTCCCTGGGGACATTTAACTACGAGCAGTACTTC
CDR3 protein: CSARNSLGTFNYEQYF

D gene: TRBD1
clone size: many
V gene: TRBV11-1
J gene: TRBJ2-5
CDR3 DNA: TGTGCCAGCAGCTTAAGGACAGGTCGACAAGAGACCCAGTACTTC
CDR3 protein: CASSLRTGRQETQYF

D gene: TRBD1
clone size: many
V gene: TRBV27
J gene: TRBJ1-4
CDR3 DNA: TGTGCCAGCAAGGAAGGGGGCTACGCGGTTTCACTGTTTTTT
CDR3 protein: CASKEGGYAVSLFF

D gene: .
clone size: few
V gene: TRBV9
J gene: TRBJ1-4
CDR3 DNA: TGTGCCAGCAGCGTAGGTATCGGGACCGGACAAGGGGAAAAACTGTTTTTT
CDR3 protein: CASSVGIGTGQGEKLFF

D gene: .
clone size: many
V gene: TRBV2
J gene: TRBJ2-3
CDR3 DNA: TGTGCCAGCAGTATAGCCTCGACAGATACGCAGTATTTT
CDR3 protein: CASSIASTDTQYF

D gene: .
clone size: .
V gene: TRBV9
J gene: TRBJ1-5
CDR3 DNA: TGTGCCAGCAGCCTAGGAGGCGGTACCAGCAATCAGCCCCAGCATTTT
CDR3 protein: CASSLGGGTSNQPQHF

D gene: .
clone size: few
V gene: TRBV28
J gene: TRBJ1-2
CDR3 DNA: TGTGCCAGCAGGATGGGGGGCACTAACTATGGCTACACCTTC
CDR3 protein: CASRMGGTNYGYTF

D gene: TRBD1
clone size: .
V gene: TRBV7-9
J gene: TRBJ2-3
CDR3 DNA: TGTGCCAGCAGCTTAGAGGGACAGATTAGCACAGATACGCAGTATTTT
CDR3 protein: CASSLEGQISTDTQYF

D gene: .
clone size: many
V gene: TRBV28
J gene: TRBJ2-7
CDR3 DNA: TGTGCCAGCAGTTTCGGCGTCGGCTACGCCCCGTACTTC
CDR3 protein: CASSFGVGYAPYF

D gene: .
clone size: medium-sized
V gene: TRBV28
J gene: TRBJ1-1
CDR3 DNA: TGTGCCAGCAGAAGACGGACGGACAACACTGAAGCTTTCTTT
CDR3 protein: CASRRRTDNTEAFF

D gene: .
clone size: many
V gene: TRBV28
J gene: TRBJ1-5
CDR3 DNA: TGTGCCAGCAGTTTGCAGTGGGGGAGCAATCAGCCCCAGCATTTT
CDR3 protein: CASSLQWGSNQPQHF

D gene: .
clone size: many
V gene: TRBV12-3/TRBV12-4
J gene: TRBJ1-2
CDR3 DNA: TGTGCCAGCAGTCCCTCTGGACAGAGGGGGAGAGGCTACACCTTC
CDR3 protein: CASSPSGQRGRGYTF

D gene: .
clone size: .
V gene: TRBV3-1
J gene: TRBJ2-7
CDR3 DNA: TGTGCCAGCACCACAGGGGGGGGCTCCTACGAGCAGTACTTC
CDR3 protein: CASTTGGGSYEQYF

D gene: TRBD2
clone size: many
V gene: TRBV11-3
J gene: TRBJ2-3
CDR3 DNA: TGTGCCAGCAGCCACAGACTAGCGGCGGACCCAGATACGCAGTATTTT
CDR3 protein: CASSHRLAADPDTQYF